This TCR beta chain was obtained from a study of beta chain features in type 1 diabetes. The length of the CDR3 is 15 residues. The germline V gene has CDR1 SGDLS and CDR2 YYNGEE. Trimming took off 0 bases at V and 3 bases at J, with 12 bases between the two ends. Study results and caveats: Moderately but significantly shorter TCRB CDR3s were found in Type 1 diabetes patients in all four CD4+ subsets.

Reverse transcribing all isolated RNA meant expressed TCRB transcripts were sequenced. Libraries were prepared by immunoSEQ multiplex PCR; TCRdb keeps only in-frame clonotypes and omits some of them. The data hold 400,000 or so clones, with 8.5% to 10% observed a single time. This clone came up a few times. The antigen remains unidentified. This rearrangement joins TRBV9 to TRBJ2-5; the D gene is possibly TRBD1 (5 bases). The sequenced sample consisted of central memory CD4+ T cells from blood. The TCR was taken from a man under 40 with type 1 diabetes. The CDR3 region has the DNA TGTGCCAGCAGCGTAGATCGTGACAGAGAAGAGACCCAGTACTTC. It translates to CASSVDRDREETQYF.